Below, 20 T cell receptor beta chains from the same sample are listed, as sequenced in a study of blood T cell repertoires in COVID-19. Generated by immunoSEQ multiplex PCR, the TCRdb table keeps only in-frame clones and is missing some. The sample lists about 160,000 clones; under 90% were seen once. Sequenced material: PBMCs or T cells enriched from blood (not recorded which). These receptors all stem from a man between 60 and 75 years old who had recovered from COVID-19.

This clone has just one count. J is TRBJ2-3 and V is TRBV3-1 (or the pseudogene TRBV3-2); 14 nucleotides agree with TRBD2. V lost 1 base, J lost 3 bases, and 6 bases stayed unmatched. From germline, CDR1 is LGHDT and CDR2 YNNKEL (reference sequence). The CDR3 sequence is 18 residues long. The CDR3 DNA sequence: TGTGCCAGCAGCCAAGCAAGACTAGCGGGAGGGCGGACAGATACGCAGTATTTT. It codes for CASSQARLAGGRTDTQYF.

V is TRBV5-1 and J is TRBJ2-3, with unresolved D. The CDR3 runs 13 residues. Germline V gives CDR1 SGHRS, CDR2 YFSETQ. V gave up 4 bases and J gave up 0 bases, with 6 bases separating them. The CDR3 is CASSMQSTDTQYF. The CDR3 nucleotides read TGCGCCAGCAGCATGCAGAGCACAGATACGCAGTATTTT. Combining the CDR3 with reference TRBV5-1 and TRBJ2-3 gives the whole variable domain KAGVTQTPRYLIKTRGQQVTLSCSPISGHRSVSWYQQTPGQGLQFLFEYFSETQRNKGNFPGRFSGRQFSNSRSEMNVSTLELGDSALYLCASSMQSTDTQYFGPGTRLTVL.

This rearrangement joins TRBV6-2 or TRBV6-3 to TRBJ2-7; 15 nucleotides line up with TRBD2. The CDR3 has 16 residues. The ends lost 4 bases at V and 3 bases at J; junction bases unmatched: 4. CDR1 and CDR2 (germline): MNHEY, SVGEGT. CDR3 amino acids: CASSWTSGRVIYEQYF. DNA of the CDR3: TGTGCCAGCAGTTGGACTAGCGGGAGGGTTATCTACGAGCAGTACTTC.

The V call is TRBV5-1, the J call TRBJ2-1; D is perhaps TRBD1 (6 bases). This CDR3 has 17 amino acids. V lost 4 bases and J 4 bases, leaving 21 bases between the germline ends. Per germline, CDR1 SGHRS and CDR2 YFSETQ. This CDR3 is CASSKTGSHYDYNEQFF. The CDR3 nucleotides are TGCGCCAGCAGCAAAACAGGGAGTCACTATGATTACAATGAGCAGTTCTTC.

The chain links TRBV3-1 (or the pseudogene TRBV3-2) to TRBJ1-3; weak D call: TRBD1 (6 bases). The CDR3 has 16 amino acids. V was pared by 4 bases and J by 3 bases, with 16 bases between. Per the germline V gene, CDR1 is LGHDT and CDR2 is YNNKEL (reference sequence). CDR3 DNA sequence: TGTGCCAGCAGCCCGTTGGCAGGGGCAGGTGGAAACACCATATATTTT. This encodes CASSPLAGAGGNTIYF.

The chain combines TRBV5-1 with TRBJ1-1; D uncertain. This CDR3 region has 15 residues. Germline CDR1 is SGHRS and CDR2 is YFSETQ. Trimming pared 2 bases from V and 4 bases from J, leaving 15 bases between. The CDR3 reads CASSFGVSKGTEAFF. CDR3 in DNA: TGCGCCAGCAGCTTCGGGGTTTCGAAAGGCACTGAAGCTTTCTTT.

V usage is TRBV25-1 and J usage is TRBJ2-2; perhaps TRBD1 as D (5 bases). The CDR3 runs to 14 residues. The V gene's germline CDR1 is MGHDK and CDR2 SYGVNS. Trimming pared 5 bases from V and 6 bases from J, leaving 13 bases between. CDR3 in amino acids: CASSREGAPGELFF. CDR3 bases: TGTGCCAGCAGTCGAGAAGGGGCGCCCGGGGAGCTGTTTTTT.

This clone was observed a handful of times. V is TRBV28 and J is TRBJ1-1, with D possibly matching TRBD1 (6 bases). V gave up 1 base and J gave up 4 bases, with 13 bases separating them. The CDR3 consists of 15 residues. Germline CDR1 and CDR2: MDHEN and SYDVKM. The CDR3 loop is CASSLSRRGGTEAFF. DNA for the CDR3: TGTGCCAGCAGTTTATCTAGGAGGGGGGGCACTGAAGCTTTCTTT. The full variable domain, in which reference TRBV28 and TRBJ1-1 provide the parts outside the CDR3, is DVKVTQSSRYLVKRTGEKVFLECVQDMDHENMFWYRQDPGLGLRLIYFSYDVKMKEKGDIPEGYSVSREKKERFSLILESASTNQTSMYLCASSLSRRGGTEAFFGQGTRLTVV.

CDR3 protein: CASSTQGNQPQHF. DNA of the CDR3: TGTGCCAGCAGCACACAGGGTAATCAGCCCCAGCATTTT. The gene calls are TRBV7-2 and TRBJ1-5; TRBD1 might be the D (6 bases). Germline loops: CDR1 SGHTA, CDR2 FQGNSA. V was cut by 5 bases and J by 4 bases, with 9 bases left in between. CDR3 length: 13 residues.

The genes are TRBV2 and TRBJ1-1; TRBD1 might be the D (6 bases). CDR3 size: 16 residues. CDR1 is SNHLY, CDR2 FYNNEI, per germline. Trimming took off 0 bases at V and 5 bases at J, with 16 bases between the two ends. This CDR3 reads CASSEAGGNWGTEAFF. CDR3 in DNA: TGTGCCAGCAGTGAAGCAGGGGGTAATTGGGGAACTGAAGCTTTCTTT.

J is TRBJ1-6 and V is TRBV2; D remains unclear. Germline V gene lookup returns CDR1 SNHLY and CDR2 FYNNEI. Trimming shortened V by 1 base and J by 0 bases, and 10 bases separated the two germline ends. The CDR3 is 17 residues long. CDR3 region: CASSEDQRSSYNSPLHF. DNA of the CDR3: TGTGCCAGCAGTGAAGATCAGCGGAGCTCCTATAATTCACCCCTCCACTTT.

The CDR3 coding sequence is TGTGCCACCAGTGACCGTAGCTTATCGGGGGGTCAAGGCTACACCTTC. Protein product: CATSDRSLSGGQGYTF. The gene calls are TRBV24-1 and TRBJ1-2, with D maybe TRBD1 (5 bases). The CDR3 consists of 16 residues. Germline V CDR1 and CDR2: KGHDR, SFDVKD. V lost 4 bases and J 8 bases, leaving 22 bases between the germline ends.

This clone appeared a few times. CDR3 region: CASSLVREESNQPQHF. The CDR3 DNA is TGTGCCAGCAGCTTAGTGCGGGAAGAGAGCAATCAGCCCCAGCATTTT. The J gene is TRBJ1-5, the V gene TRBV7-9; D is ambiguous. This CDR3 has 16 residues. V was pared by 1 base and J by 1 base, with 11 bases between. CDR1 and CDR2 (germline): SEHNR, FQNEAQ (reference sequence).

This chain connects TRBV10-3 to TRBJ1-1; 10 nucleotides align to TRBD1. V shed 8 bases and J 0 bases; nucleotides not matched to a gene: 6. Looked up from germline, CDR1 is ENHRY and CDR2 is SYGVKD. This CDR3 spans 15 amino acids. This chain's CDR3 is CAIAGGQGMNTEAFF. The CDR3 nucleotides read TGTGCCATCGCTGGGGGACAGGGGATGAACACTGAAGCTTTCTTT.

The rearrangement joins TRBV19 to TRBJ1-4, with a weak D call TRBD1 (6 bases). CDR1 is LNHDA, CDR2 SQIVND, per germline (reference sequence). This CDR3 has 13 amino acids. Trimming removed 8 bases from V and 7 bases from J, with 14 bases in between. The DNA for the CDR3 is TGTGCCAGTGAGGACAGAATGTTTGAAAAACTGTTTTTT. Translating it yields CASEDRMFEKLFF. Drawing the rest from reference TRBV19 and TRBJ1-4, the complete variable domain is DGGITQSPKYLFRKEGQNVTLSCEQNLNHDAMYWYRQDPGQGLRLIYYSQIVNDFQKGDIAEGYSVSREKKESFPLTVTSAQKNPTAFYLCASEDRMFEKLFFGSGTQLSVL.

The genes are TRBV2 and TRBJ2-7; no clear D. CDR1 and CDR2 (germline): SNHLY, FYNNEI. Trimming shortened V by 0 bases and J by 0 bases, and 12 bases separated the two germline ends. CDR3 length: 16 amino acids. DNA of the CDR3: TGTGCCAGCAGTGAAGCGCTTTATAGAAGCTCCTACGAGCAGTACTTC. Translated, it gives CASSEALYRSSYEQYF.

The V call is TRBV5-4, the J call TRBJ2-5; 8 bases are shared with TRBD1. CDR3 length: 15 residues. V shed 3 bases, J shed 4 bases, and the junction held 8 bases outside the gene matches. Germline CDR1 reads SGHNT; CDR2 reads YYREEE (reference sequence). Here the CDR3 reads CASSSPQGALETQYF. The CDR3 DNA follows: TGTGCCAGCAGCTCCCCCCAGGGGGCCTTAGAGACCCAGTACTTC.

J is TRBJ2-5 and V is TRBV29-1; 10 bases are shared with TRBD1. This CDR3 is 13 amino acids long. The germline gives CDR1 SQVTM, CDR2 ANQGSEA. Trimming cost V 3 bases and J 4 bases; bases outside gene matches: 2. CDR3 residues: CSVDRTGGETQYF. The CDR3 nucleotides are TGCAGCGTTGACCGGACAGGGGGAGAGACCCAGTACTTC.

V usage is TRBV30 and J usage is TRBJ1-1; 8 nucleotides align to TRBD1. There are 14 residues in the CDR3. Trimming at V came to 5 bases and at J to 11 bases, leaving 16 bases not matched to a gene. CDR1 and CDR2 (germline): GTSNPN, SVGIG (reference sequence). The CDR3 nucleotides read TGTGCCTGGTCGCAAGGACAGGGCATAAGTTACGCTTTCTTT. This sequence encodes CAWSQGQGISYAFF.

This clone turned up a few times. The chain uses TRBV6-1 and TRBJ1-2, with D perhaps matching TRBD1 (5 bases). Trimming shortened V by 0 bases and J by 0 bases, and 11 bases separated the two germline ends. Germline CDR1 and CDR2: MNHNS and SASEGT. This CDR3 spans 16 amino acids. The chain's CDR3 is CASSEASGTANYGYTF. The CDR3, as DNA: TGTGCCAGCAGTGAAGCGAGCGGGACGGCTAACTATGGCTACACCTTC.